The T cell receptor beta chain under discussion was sequenced for a study of CD8 T cells in Susac syndrome. In blood CD8+ and CD4+ T cells, TCR beta underwent sequencing. The multiple sclerosis controls consisted of treatment-naive patients with relapsing-remitting disease, either stable or active. Negative isolation was used for CD8+ and CD4+ T cells, and FACS enrichment was applied to TEMRA cells. Random hexamers were used to reverse transcribe the RNA input (about 0.5 to 1 ug). Amplification of TCR beta CDR3 across 54 Vbeta and 13 Jbeta was performed with immunoSEQ multiplex PCR. TCRdb re-called the immunoSEQ multiplex PCR reads with MiXCR, one entry per CDR3 protein. The data hold around 170,000 distinct CDR3 sequences, with roughly 95% observed a single time. Germline CDR1 reads SGHRS; CDR2 reads YFSETQ. This CDR3 is 13 amino acids long. V dropped 4 bases and J dropped 2 bases, with 10 bases sitting between them.

This clonotype was obtained from a human donor with multiple sclerosis. V and J are TRBV5-1 and TRBJ2-7; D is ambiguous. The sequencing input was CD8+ T cells from PBMCs. This chain's CDR3 is CASSTDEAYEQYF. CDR3 coding DNA: TGCGCCAGCAGCACGGACGAAGCCTACGAGCAGTACTTC.